A selection of T cell receptor beta chains follows, all from one sample in a study of T cell repertoires in ileal Crohn's disease. Produced via immunoSEQ multiplex PCR; TCRdb's table is partial and in-frame only. The sample includes around 7,000 clones, around 70% seen only once; the top ten take around 10%. The specimen sequenced was ileal tissue. The receptors originated from an adult with Crohn's disease. CDR3s include the opening cysteine and the closing phenylalanine or tryptophan. A D gene is named only where the DNA matches it firmly. Clone size is not always given. Where it is, it says once, few, many or a class for expanded clones.

d_gene,j_gene,v_gene,abundance,CDR3nt,CDR3aa
-,TRBJ1-2,TRBV11-2,-,TGTGCCAGCAGCCGAACGGACAGCTCATATGGCTACACCTTC,CASSRTDSSYGYTF
TRBD2,TRBJ2-1,TRBV6-5,few,TGTGCCAGCAGTACACTAGCGGGGGGGTACAATGAGCAGTTCTTC,CASSTLAGGYNEQFF
TRBD2,TRBJ2-2,TRBV28,-,TGTGCCAGCATCAGACTAGCGGGAGGCGGGGAGCTGTTTTTT,CASIRLAGGGELFF
-,TRBJ2-1,TRBV29-1,-,TGCAGCGTTGAAGATGGGTTCAGGAATGAGCAGTTCTTC,CSVEDGFRNEQFF
TRBD2,TRBJ2-1,TRBV5-1,-,TGCGCCAGCAGCGCAGGGGGTAGCGGGAGCAATGAGCAGTTCTTC,CASSAGGSGSNEQFF
-,TRBJ2-5,TRBV9,-,TGTGCCAGCAGCGCCGGAGAAGAGACCCAGTACTTC,CASSAGEETQYF
-,TRBJ1-1,TRBV20-1,-,TGCAGTGCTCGCAGGAACACTGAAGCTTTCTTT,CSARRNTEAFF
TRBD1,TRBJ1-6,TRBV5-5,-,TGTGCCAGCAGCTCCAAATTCCGGGACAGGGTGATCTATAATTCACCCCTCCACTTT,CASSSKFRDRVIYNSPLHF
TRBD2,TRBJ2-5,TRBV2,-,TGTGCCAGCAGAATGAGGGGACTAGCGGGAGAAGGTGAGCAGTACTTC,CASRMRGLAGEGEQYF
-,TRBJ2-3,TRBV29-1,-,TGCAGCGTTGACTGGGGGCAGGTAGATACGCAGTATTTT,CSVDWGQVDTQYF
TRBD1,TRBJ1-2,TRBV20-1,-,TGCAGTGCTCGGGACAGGGATGGCTACACCTTC,CSARDRDGYTF
-,TRBJ2-7,TRBV21-1,-,TGTGCCAGCAGCAAAGGAGGGGAAAAGCGGGAGAGAAGCTACGAGCAGTACTTC,CASSKGGEKRERSYEQYF
TRBD1,TRBJ2-7,TRBV7-2,large,TGTGCCAGCAGCCTAGCCCCCGGGACAGGGGGGTACGAGCAGTACTTC,CASSLAPGTGGYEQYF
TRBD1,TRBJ1-2,TRBV28,-,TGTGCCAGCAGGAGACAGGGAGTCAACTATGGCTACACCTTC,CASRRQGVNYGYTF